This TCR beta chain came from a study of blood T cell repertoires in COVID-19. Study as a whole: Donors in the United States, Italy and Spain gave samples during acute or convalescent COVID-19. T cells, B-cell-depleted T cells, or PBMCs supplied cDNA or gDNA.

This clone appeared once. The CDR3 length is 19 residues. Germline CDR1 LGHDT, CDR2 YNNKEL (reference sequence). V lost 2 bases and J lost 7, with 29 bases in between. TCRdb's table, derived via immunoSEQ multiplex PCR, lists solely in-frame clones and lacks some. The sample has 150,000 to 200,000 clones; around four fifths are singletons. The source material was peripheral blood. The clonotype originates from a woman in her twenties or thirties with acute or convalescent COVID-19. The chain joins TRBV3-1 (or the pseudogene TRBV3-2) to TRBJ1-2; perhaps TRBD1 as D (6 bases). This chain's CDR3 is CASSQIPWNRDPPVRGYTF. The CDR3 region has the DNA TGTGCCAGCAGCCAAATCCCCTGGAACAGGGACCCTCCTGTTCGTGGCTACACCTTC.